This passage covers 4 T cell receptor beta chains from one sample sequenced in a study of blood T cell repertoires in COVID-19. Repertoires were generated with immunoSEQ multiplex PCR, while TCRdb's copy carries only in-frame clones and drops some. The sample includes 70,000 to 95,000 clones, roughly nine tenths of them seen just once. Source material: peripheral blood. These receptors originate from a woman older than 75 with active COVID-19.

This chain uses TRBV18 with TRBJ2-7; possible D gene TRBD2, 6 bases. The V gene lost 1 base and the J gene lost 6 bases, with 13 bases spanning the gap. This CDR3 is 14 amino acids long. From germline, CDR1 is KGHSH and CDR2 LQKENI. DNA of the CDR3: TGTGCCAGCTCACCACAGCGGGTCGGGAGCGAGCAGTACTTC. The encoded protein is CASSPQRVGSEQYF.

The chain recombines TRBV9 with TRBJ2-2; TRBD2 agrees at 8 bases. The CDR3 totals 17 residues. Trimming took 0 bases from V and 1 from J; bases not matched to a gene: 5. Germline CDR1 and CDR2: SGDLS and YYNGEE. The CDR3 is CASSVGAGTRNTGELFF. For the CDR3, the DNA is TGTGCCAGCAGCGTAGGAGCCGGGACTAGGAACACCGGGGAGCTGTTTTTT.

The V call is TRBV15, the J call TRBJ1-5, with 7 nucleotides matching TRBD1. CDR1 LNHNV and CDR2 YYDKDF come from the germline V gene (reference sequence). V was clipped by 3 bases and J by 4 bases; unmatched bases: 9. This CDR3 region has 16 residues. The CDR3, as DNA: TGTGCCACCAGCAGGGGGACCGGGACAGTTAATCAGCCCCAGCATTTT. Translated: CATSRGTGTVNQPQHF.

The rearrangement joins TRBV3-1 (or the pseudogene TRBV3-2) to TRBJ1-5, with 9 bases aligning to TRBD1. This CDR3 is built from 14 residues. The trim removed 4 bases at V and 4 bases at J, leaving 2 bases unmatched. Germline loops: CDR1 LGHDT, CDR2 YNNKEL (reference sequence). The CDR3 loop reads CASSPTGGNQPQHF. The CDR3 nucleotides are TGTGCCAGCAGCCCGACAGGGGGGAATCAGCCCCAGCATTTT.